The 27 T cell receptor beta chains reported below all come from one sample, sequenced in a study of shared T cell receptors in the human thymus. Measured with immunoSEQ multiplex PCR; TCRdb has only the in-frame clones, and not every one. This sample has approximately 730,000 clones; approximately 83% occur once, and the top ten carry 0.0095% to 0.013%. This same sample was also taken into another study, of human thymus T cells.

Sequencing used thymocytes. These TCRs come from a girl in the first two years of life with a congenital heart defect.

The chain links TRBV6-5 to TRBJ2-1; 7 nucleotides agree with TRBD2. V lost 5 bases and J lost 4; bases outside the gene matches: 8. The germline gives CDR1 MNHEY, CDR2 SVGAGI. This CDR3 contains 15 residues. The CDR3 DNA reads as TGTGCCAGCAGTCAGAGGGGAGGGGAATACAATGAGCAGTTCTTC. Translation: CASSQRGGEYNEQFF.

The gene calls are TRBV29-1 and TRBJ1-2, with D unresolved. Germline CDR1 is SQVTM and CDR2 is ANQGSEA. CDR3 length: 11 amino acids. With 7 bases removed from V and 4 bases from J, the gap between germline ends came to 10 bases. Written as DNA, the CDR3 is TGCAGCGAGGGAGCTGGCTATGGCTACACCTTC. It codes for CSEGAGYGYTF.

This chain connects TRBV7-9 to TRBJ1-6; TRBD1 is a possible D gene (5 bases). Deletions cut 0 bases from V and 7 bases from J, with 19 bases between. The CDR3 sequence is 18 residues long. Germline V gene data show CDR1 as SEHNR and CDR2 as FQNEAQ (reference sequence). CDR3 nucleotides: TGTGCCAGCAGCTTAGCGACTCGCCGGGACTTGCTAAATTCACCCCTCCACTTT. Its translation: CASSLATRRDLLNSPLHF.

The J gene is TRBJ2-7, the V gene TRBV2; a weak D match, TRBD1 (6 bases). The germline V gene encodes CDR1 SNHLY and CDR2 FYNNEI. V lost 6 bases and J lost 5, with 14 bases in between. The CDR3 is made up of 13 amino acids. CDR3 sequence: CASSITGYDEQYF. The CDR3 DNA is TGTGCCAGCAGCATTACAGGGTATGACGAGCAGTACTTC.

The chain employs TRBV12-5 and TRBJ1-2; 7 nucleotides align to TRBD1. The CDR3 sequence is 15 residues long. The V gene's germline CDR1 is LGHNT and CDR2 FRNRAP. The V and J ends lost 0 bases and 8 bases, in that order; junction bases with no gene match: 9. The CDR3 spells CASGLVPPRGDGYTF. Here the CDR3 DNA reads TGTGCTAGTGGTTTGGTCCCTCCCAGGGGGGACGGCTACACCTTC.

The chain combines TRBV7-9 with TRBJ1-4, with 8 bases that match TRBD1. CDR3 length: 15 residues. J lost 5 bases, V lost 4 bases, and 6 bases had no gene match. The germline CDR1 and CDR2 sequences are SEHNR and FQNEAQ (reference sequence). This CDR3 is CASSSWTGRNEKLFF. DNA of the CDR3: TGTGCCAGCAGCTCCTGGACAGGGAGAAATGAAAAACTGTTTTTT.

J is TRBJ1-1 and V is TRBV5-1, with 9 positions matching TRBD1. Germline assignment: CDR1 SGHRS and CDR2 YFSETQ. The CDR3 has 15 residues. J was trimmed by 2 bases and V by 4 bases; bases with no gene match: 6. CDR3 amino acids: CASSSRDRENTEAFF. CDR3 sequence (DNA): TGCGCCAGCAGCAGCCGGGACAGGGAAAACACTGAAGCTTTCTTT.

The chain links TRBV5-6 to TRBJ2-1, with 13 positions matching TRBD2. Germline lookup yields CDR1 SGHDT and CDR2 YYEEEE. J gave up 7 bases and V 0 bases, and 13 bases lay outside the gene matches. This CDR3 has 19 residues. The CDR3, as DNA: TGTGCCAGCAGCTTGGATACACTAGCGGGGGGGCCTGGGACAAATGAGCAGTTCTTC. Its protein product is CASSLDTLAGGPGTNEQFF.

This clone was recorded a few times. The chain employs TRBV7-2 and TRBJ2-5; 9 nucleotides agree with TRBD1. With 4 bases clipped from V and 4 bases from J, the junction kept 10 bases outside the gene matches. CDR3 length: 16 amino acids. Germline CDR1 is SGHTA and CDR2 is FQGNSA. CDR3 DNA sequence: TGTGCCAGCAGCTCCTGGACAGGGGCCCCGGCAGAGACCCAGTACTTC. It specifies CASSSWTGAPAETQYF.

This clone was detected only once. V and J are TRBV10-2 and TRBJ1-1; TRBD1 matches 7 bases. Losses at the gene ends were 4 bases for V and 5 bases for J; bases not matched to a gene: 10. This CDR3 is built from 15 residues. The V gene's germline CDR1 is WSHSY and CDR2 SAAADI. CDR3 in DNA: TGCGCCAGCAGTGCCCCCCCGGCCAGGGGGACTGAAGCTTTCTTT. It yields the protein CASSAPPARGTEAFF.

This clone was detected once. The chain couples TRBV7-4 to TRBJ1-1; 8 nucleotides agree with TRBD1. The CDR3 is made up of 14 amino acids. J was trimmed by 1 base and V by 3 bases; bases with no gene match: 1. Germline V gives CDR1 SGHVT, CDR2 SQSDAQ. CDR3 protein: CASSLDRENTEAFF. In DNA form, the CDR3 reads TGTGCCAGCAGCTTGGACAGGGAGAACACTGAAGCTTTCTTT.

The V call is TRBV5-1, the J call TRBJ1-1, with D possibly TRBD1 on 6 matching bases. The CDR3 loop spans 15 amino acids. V lost 1 base to trimming and J lost 3 bases, with 13 bases between them. The V gene's germline CDR1 is SGHRS and CDR2 YFSETQ. CDR3 bases: TGCGCCAGCAGCTTGCGGGGGGCAGTCGACACTGAAGCTTTCTTT. As protein: CASSLRGAVDTEAFF.

This chain uses TRBV5-1 with TRBJ2-7, with 10 bases aligning to TRBD1. Germline CDR1 is SGHRS and CDR2 is YFSETQ. The CDR3 extends over 14 amino acids. With V trimmed by 4 bases and J by 5 bases, 6 bases remained unmatched. CDR3 loop: CASSPRDRGDEQYF. CDR3 DNA sequence: TGCGCCAGCAGCCCCCGGGACAGGGGCGACGAGCAGTACTTC.

This clone was observed a handful of times. The chain combines TRBV4-1 with TRBJ1-2; D is perhaps TRBD1 (5 bases). The V end lost 3 bases, the J end lost 8 bases, and 10 bases lay between the germline ends. The CDR3 sequence is 12 residues long. In germline, CDR1 is MGHRA, CDR2 YSYEKL. CDR3 in amino acids: CASSHPGGGYTF. The DNA of the CDR3 is TGCGCCAGCAGCCATCCCGGGGGAGGCTACACCTTC.

This chain connects TRBV27 to TRBJ1-2, with D possibly being TRBD1 (5 bases). Deletions cut 1 base from V and 4 bases from J, with 16 bases between. The length of the CDR3 is 16 residues. CDR1 is MNHEY and CDR2 is SMNVEV in the germline V gene (reference sequence). The CDR3 nucleotides are TGTGCCAGCAGTTTATATAGGGGCACCACCCTCTATGGCTACACCTTC. Protein: CASSLYRGTTLYGYTF.

Written as DNA, the CDR3 is TGCGCCAGCAGCCAGTGGGACAGCTCTAATGAAAAACTGTTTTTT. It is translated as CASSQWDSSNEKLFF. This chain connects TRBV4-1 to TRBJ1-4; TRBD1 matches at 7 bases. V lost 3 bases, J lost 3 bases, and 4 bases stayed unmatched. Germline V gene lookup returns CDR1 MGHRA and CDR2 YSYEKL. The CDR3 is made up of 15 amino acids.

This chain uses TRBV12-5 with TRBJ1-2; the match to TRBD1 covers 8 bases. Germline CDR1 LGHNT, CDR2 FRNRAP. The trim removed 2 bases at V and 4 bases at J, leaving 6 bases unmatched. The CDR3 covers 15 residues. CDR3 residues: CASGLPGQGIYGYTF. The CDR3 nucleotides are TGTGCTAGTGGTTTGCCCGGACAGGGCATCTATGGCTACACCTTC.

The J gene is TRBJ2-2, the V gene TRBV27; D is perhaps TRBD1 (7 bases). In germline, CDR1 is MNHEY, CDR2 SMNVEV (reference sequence). Trimming stripped 0 bases from V and 6 bases from J, with 23 bases between. The length of the CDR3 is 19 residues. In DNA, the CDR3 is TGTGCCAGCAGTTTATCGAGCCCGGCAGGGGGGCACGAGGCCGGGGAGCTGTTTTTT. This gives the protein CASSLSSPAGGHEAGELFF.

This chain links TRBV6-6 with TRBJ2-7, with TRBD2 identical over 9 bases. This CDR3 contains 14 residues. Germline values: CDR1 MNHNY, CDR2 SVGAGI (reference sequence). Trimming at V came to 0 bases and at J to 9 bases, leaving 6 bases not matched to a gene. CDR3 coding DNA: TGTGCCAGCAGTTACTCCGGCGGGGGGGCCGTGCAGTACTTC. It translates to CASSYSGGGAVQYF.

The chain carries TRBV6-1 and TRBJ1-5, with no clear D. Germline V lookup: CDR1 MNHNS, CDR2 SASEGT. The CDR3 is made up of 15 amino acids. The ends were cut back, 8 bases at V and 9 bases at J, with 23 bases in the middle. DNA for the CDR3: TGTGCCAGCGATTACGGCCGAAGAGCGGGTTCGCCCCAGCATTTT. Protein sequence: CASDYGRRAGSPQHF.

J is TRBJ2-7 and V is TRBV7-9, with 10 bases identical to TRBD1. Germline V gene sequence: CDR1 SEHNR, CDR2 FQNEAQ (reference sequence). This CDR3 contains 16 residues. With V trimmed by 3 bases and J by 3 bases, 8 bases remained unmatched. CDR3 sequence reads: CASSFGDRGQSYEQYF. CDR3 sequence (DNA): TGTGCCAGCAGCTTCGGTGACAGGGGGCAGAGCTACGAGCAGTACTTC.

V gene TRBV19 combines with J gene TRBJ2-2, with a weak D call TRBD2 (5 bases). This CDR3 spans 15 amino acids. Deletions cut 1 base from V and 6 bases from J, with 12 bases between. CDR1 is LNHDA, CDR2 SQIVND, per germline (reference sequence). Here the CDR3 DNA reads TGTGCCAGTAGTATAGGAGGGTATGTGGCCGGGGAGCTGTTTTTT. This gives the protein CASSIGGYVAGELFF.

The count of this clone is one. The chain carries TRBV30 and TRBJ1-1; D unclear. V lost 4 bases and J 1 base, leaving 13 bases between the germline ends. This CDR3 spans 14 amino acids. Germline CDR1 is GTSNPN and CDR2 is SVGIG (reference sequence). In DNA form, the CDR3 reads TGTGCCTGGAAGGTAGGAGCGACGAACACTGAAGCTTTCTTT. This gives the protein CAWKVGATNTEAFF.

This clone appeared a single time. This CDR3 is CASSERLSTGELFF. CDR3 coding DNA: TGTGCCAGCAGTGAACGTTTGAGCACCGGGGAGCTGTTTTTT. J is TRBJ2-2 and V is TRBV6-5; D is undetermined. From germline, CDR1 is MNHEY and CDR2 SVGAGI. V shed 5 bases and J shed 4 bases, with 11 bases lying between them. The length of the CDR3 is 14 residues.

The V call is TRBV7-8, the J call TRBJ2-5; no clear D. The CDR3 length is 14 residues. From germline, CDR1 is SGHVS and CDR2 FQNEAQ. The V and J ends lost 0 bases and 5 bases respectively, with 10 bases between them. CDR3 sequence (DNA): TGTGCCAGCAGCTTAGCGGCCAGTTGGGAGACCCAGTACTTC. Its protein product is CASSLAASWETQYF.

The chain employs TRBV14 and TRBJ2-3; D gene unclear. Germline V gene lookup returns CDR1 SGHDN and CDR2 FVKESK. The ends were cut back, 2 bases at V and 2 bases at J, with 5 bases in the middle. The CDR3 has 13 residues. This chain's CDR3 is CASSQTDTDTQYF. DNA of the CDR3: TGTGCCAGCAGCCAAACAGACACAGATACGCAGTATTTT.

The V gene is TRBV7-9, the J gene TRBJ1-2; 9 nucleotides line up with TRBD1. Germline-derived CDR1 and CDR2 are SEHNR and FQNEAQ (reference sequence). The CDR3 is 17 residues long. V gave up 4 bases and J gave up 8 bases; unmatched junction bases: 17. The CDR3 nucleotides are TGTGCCAGCAGCTCAATAATGGCGGACAGGGGTTGGGTGGGCTACACCTTC. Translation gives CASSSIMADRGWVGYTF.